Included here is one T cell receptor beta chain sequence, with context. Its cognate antigen is unknown. RNA transcripts served as the template for amplifying TCR beta CDR3 regions. HTBI primers were employed in a first-round RT-PCR of the TCR CDR3. TCRdb reprocessed the multiplex PCR reads via MiXCR and lists one record per CDR3 protein. Found here are about 180,000 distinct CDR3 sequences, over 8% of them singletons; the top ten hold around 20%. This entry belongs to a study of T cells in Graves' hyperthyroidism and ophthalmopathy. Broader study findings: Ophthalmopathy was distinguished from stable hyperthyroidism by 13 V-J signatures. Appearing also in blood were most of the thyroid clonotypes expanded above 0.001.

CDR1 is MDHEN, CDR2 SYDVKM, per germline. V lost 7 bases, J lost 11 bases, and 12 bases lay in between. The CDR3 extends over 11 amino acids. The study excluded patients with uncontrolled infection, other autoimmune disease, pregnancy or lactation. This receptor was identified in a woman between 18 and 30 years old with Graves' hyperthyroidism that later progressed to Graves' ophthalmopathy. The chain joins TRBV28 to TRBJ2-1; a weak D match, TRBD2 (5 bases). The sequencing sample was made of blood. This CDR3 reads CASTGVDKQFF. The CDR3 nucleotides are TGTGCCAGCACCGGGGTCGATAAGCAGTTCTTC.